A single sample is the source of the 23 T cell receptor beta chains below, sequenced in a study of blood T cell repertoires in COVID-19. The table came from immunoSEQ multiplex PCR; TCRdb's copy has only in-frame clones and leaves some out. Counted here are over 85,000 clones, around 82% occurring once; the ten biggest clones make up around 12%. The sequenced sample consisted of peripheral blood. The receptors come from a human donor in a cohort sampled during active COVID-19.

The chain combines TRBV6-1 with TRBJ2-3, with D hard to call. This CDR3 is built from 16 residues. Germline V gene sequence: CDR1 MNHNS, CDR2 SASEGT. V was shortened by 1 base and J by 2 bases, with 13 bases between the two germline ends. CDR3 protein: CASSEGPPAPTDTQYF. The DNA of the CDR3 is TGTGCCAGCAGTGAAGGGCCCCCCGCCCCCACAGATACGCAGTATTTT.

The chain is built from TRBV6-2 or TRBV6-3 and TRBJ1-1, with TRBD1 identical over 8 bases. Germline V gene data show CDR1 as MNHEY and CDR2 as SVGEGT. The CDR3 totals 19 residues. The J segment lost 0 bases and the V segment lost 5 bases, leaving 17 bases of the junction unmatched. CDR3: CASSTPLDRAREMNTEAFF. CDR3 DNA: TGTGCCAGCAGTACTCCTTTGGACAGGGCGCGAGAGATGAACACTGAAGCTTTCTTT.

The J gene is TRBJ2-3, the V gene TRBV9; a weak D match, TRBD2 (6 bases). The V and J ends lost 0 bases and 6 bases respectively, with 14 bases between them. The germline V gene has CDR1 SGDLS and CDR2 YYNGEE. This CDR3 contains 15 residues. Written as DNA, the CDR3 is TGTGCCAGCAGCGTAGCTGCGGGGTTGGCTGATACGCAGTATTTT. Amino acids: CASSVAAGLADTQYF.

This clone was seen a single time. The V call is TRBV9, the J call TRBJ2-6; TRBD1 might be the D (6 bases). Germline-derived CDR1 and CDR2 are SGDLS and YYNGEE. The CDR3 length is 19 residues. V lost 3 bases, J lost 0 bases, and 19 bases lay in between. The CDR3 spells CASSGTQQGPNSGANVLTF. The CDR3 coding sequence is TGTGCCAGCAGCGGAACTCAACAGGGCCCCAACTCTGGGGCCAACGTCCTGACTTTC.

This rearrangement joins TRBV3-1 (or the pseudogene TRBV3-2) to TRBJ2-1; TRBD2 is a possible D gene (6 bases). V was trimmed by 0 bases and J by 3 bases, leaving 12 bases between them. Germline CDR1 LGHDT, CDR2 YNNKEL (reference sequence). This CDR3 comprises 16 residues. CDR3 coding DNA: TGTGCCAGCAGCCAAGATTCCGGACTATACTACAATGAGCAGTTCTTC. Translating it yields CASSQDSGLYYNEQFF.

For the CDR3, the DNA is TGTGCCAGCAGCTCCTCTTACGGGTTGAACACCGGGGAGCTGTTTTTT. This sequence encodes CASSSSYGLNTGELFF. The V call is TRBV7-2, the J call TRBJ2-2; D gene ambiguous. Germline lookup yields CDR1 SGHTA and CDR2 FQGNSA. Trimming removed 4 bases at V and 1 base at J, with 13 bases between. The CDR3 has 16 residues.

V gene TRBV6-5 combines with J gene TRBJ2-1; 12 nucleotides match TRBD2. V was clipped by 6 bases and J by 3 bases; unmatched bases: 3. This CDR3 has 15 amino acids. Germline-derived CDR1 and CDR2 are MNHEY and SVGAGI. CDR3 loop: CASRTSGGVYNEQFF. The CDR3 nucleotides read TGTGCCAGCAGGACTAGCGGGGGAGTCTACAATGAGCAGTTCTTC.

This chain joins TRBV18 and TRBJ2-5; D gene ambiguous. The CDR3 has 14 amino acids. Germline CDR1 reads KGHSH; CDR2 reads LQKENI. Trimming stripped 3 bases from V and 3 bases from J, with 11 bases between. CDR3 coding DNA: TGTGCCAGCTCACCGCCTTTCGACAAAGAGACCCAGTACTTC. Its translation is CASSPPFDKETQYF.

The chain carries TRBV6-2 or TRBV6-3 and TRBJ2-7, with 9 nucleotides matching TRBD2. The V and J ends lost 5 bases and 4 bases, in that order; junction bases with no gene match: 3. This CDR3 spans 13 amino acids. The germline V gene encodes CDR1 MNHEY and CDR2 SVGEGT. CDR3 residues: CASSAGGPYEQYF. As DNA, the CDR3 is TGTGCCAGCAGTGCGGGGGGGCCTTACGAGCAGTACTTC.

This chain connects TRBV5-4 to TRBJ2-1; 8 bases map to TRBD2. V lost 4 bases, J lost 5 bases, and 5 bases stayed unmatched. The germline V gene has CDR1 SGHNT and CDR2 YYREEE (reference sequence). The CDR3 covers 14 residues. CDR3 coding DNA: TGTGCCAGCAGCCTGCCCGGGAGGGACAATGAGCAGTTCTTC. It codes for CASSLPGRDNEQFF.

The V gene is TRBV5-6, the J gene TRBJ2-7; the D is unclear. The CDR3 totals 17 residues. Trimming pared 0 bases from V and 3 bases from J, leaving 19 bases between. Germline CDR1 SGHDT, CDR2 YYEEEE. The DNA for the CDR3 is TGTGCCAGCAGCTTGGCCTCCGGAGCCGAAGGTTACTACGAGCAGTACTTC. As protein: CASSLASGAEGYYEQYF.

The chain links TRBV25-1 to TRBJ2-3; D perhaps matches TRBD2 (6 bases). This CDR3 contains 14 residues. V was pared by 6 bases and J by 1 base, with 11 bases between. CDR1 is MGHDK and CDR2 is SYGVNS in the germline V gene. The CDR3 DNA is TGTGCCAGCAGCTCTGAGCGGGGCACAGATACGCAGTATTTT. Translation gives CASSSERGTDTQYF.

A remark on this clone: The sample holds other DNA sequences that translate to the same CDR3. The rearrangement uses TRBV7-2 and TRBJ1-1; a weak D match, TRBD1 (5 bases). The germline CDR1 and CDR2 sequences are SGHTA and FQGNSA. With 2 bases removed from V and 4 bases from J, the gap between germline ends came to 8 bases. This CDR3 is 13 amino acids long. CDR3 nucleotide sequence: TGTGCCAGCAGCTTATGGGGGGGCACTGAAGCTTTCTTT. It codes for CASSLWGGTEAFF.

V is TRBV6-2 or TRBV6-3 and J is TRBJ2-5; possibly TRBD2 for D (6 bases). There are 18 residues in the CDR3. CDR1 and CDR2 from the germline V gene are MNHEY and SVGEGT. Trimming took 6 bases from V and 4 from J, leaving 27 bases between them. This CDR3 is CASSHHSIFGQGGETQYF. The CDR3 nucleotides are TGTGCCAGCAGCCACCATTCGATATTTGGGCAGGGAGGAGAGACCCAGTACTTC.

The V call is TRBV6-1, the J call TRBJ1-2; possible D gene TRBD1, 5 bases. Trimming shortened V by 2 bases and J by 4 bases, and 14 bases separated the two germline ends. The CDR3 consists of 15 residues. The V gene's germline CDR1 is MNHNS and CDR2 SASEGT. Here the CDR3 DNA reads TGTGCCAGCAGTGAAATCACAGGCGAGAGCTATGGCTACACCTTC. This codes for CASSEITGESYGYTF.

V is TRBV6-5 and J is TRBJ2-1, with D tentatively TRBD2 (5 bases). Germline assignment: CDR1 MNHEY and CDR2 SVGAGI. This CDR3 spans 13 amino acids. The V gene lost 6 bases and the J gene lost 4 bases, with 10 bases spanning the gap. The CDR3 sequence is CASRSRGYNEQFF. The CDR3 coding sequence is TGTGCCAGCAGATCTCGAGGGTACAATGAGCAGTTCTTC.

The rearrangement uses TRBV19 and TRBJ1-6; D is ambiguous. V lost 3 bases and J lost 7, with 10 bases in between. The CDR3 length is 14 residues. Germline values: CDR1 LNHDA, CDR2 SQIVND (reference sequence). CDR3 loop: CASSMAGRNSPLHF. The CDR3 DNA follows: TGTGCCAGTAGTATGGCAGGCCGAAATTCACCCCTCCACTTT.

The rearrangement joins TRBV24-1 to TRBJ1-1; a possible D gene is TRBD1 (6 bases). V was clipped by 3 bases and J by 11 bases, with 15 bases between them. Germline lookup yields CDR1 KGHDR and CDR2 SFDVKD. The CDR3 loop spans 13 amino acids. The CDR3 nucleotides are TGTGCCACCAGTGATAGAGGGACACTTCGGGCTTTCTTT. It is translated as CATSDRGTLRAFF.

The CDR3, as DNA: TGTGCCAGTTATACAGGGGCAGGCAATCAGCCCCAGCATTTT. Translating it yields CASYTGAGNQPQHF. The chain combines TRBV19 with TRBJ1-5; 7 nucleotides agree with TRBD1. Unmatched junction bases numbered 6, after V lost 8 bases and J lost 2 bases. The V gene's germline CDR1 is LNHDA and CDR2 SQIVND (reference sequence). The CDR3 totals 14 residues.

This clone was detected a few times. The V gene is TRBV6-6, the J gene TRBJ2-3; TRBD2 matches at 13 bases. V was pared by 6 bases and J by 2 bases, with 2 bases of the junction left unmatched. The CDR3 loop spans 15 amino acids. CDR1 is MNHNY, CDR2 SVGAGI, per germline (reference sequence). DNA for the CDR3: TGTGCCAGCAGGGGGACTAGCGGGGCCACAGATACGCAGTATTTT. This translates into CASRGTSGATDTQYF.

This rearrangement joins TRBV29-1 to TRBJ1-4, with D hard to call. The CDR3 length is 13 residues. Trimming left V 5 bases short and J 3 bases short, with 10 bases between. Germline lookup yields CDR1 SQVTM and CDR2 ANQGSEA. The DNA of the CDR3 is TGCAGCGTTCTCCCTGGAGCTAATGAAAAACTGTTTTTT. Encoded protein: CSVLPGANEKLFF.

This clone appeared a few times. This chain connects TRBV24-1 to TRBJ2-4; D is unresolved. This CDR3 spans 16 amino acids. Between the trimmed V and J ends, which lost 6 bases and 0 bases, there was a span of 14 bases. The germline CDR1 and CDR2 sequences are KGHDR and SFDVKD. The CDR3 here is CATSSSSLLAKNIQYF. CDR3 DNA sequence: TGTGCCACCAGTTCTAGTTCCCTGCTAGCCAAAAACATTCAGTACTTC.

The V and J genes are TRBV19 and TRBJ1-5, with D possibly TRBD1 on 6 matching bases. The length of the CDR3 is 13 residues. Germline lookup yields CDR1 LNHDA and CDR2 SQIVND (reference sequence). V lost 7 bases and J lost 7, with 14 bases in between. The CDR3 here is CASKPTGWQPQHF. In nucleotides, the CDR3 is TGTGCCAGTAAACCCACAGGGTGGCAGCCCCAGCATTTT.